The 3 T cell receptor beta chains listed next were all sequenced from one sample in a study of cytomegalovirus exposure and HLA in healthy donors. The primer mix had 60 Vbeta and 13 Jbeta primers. Clones were read by immunoSEQ multiplex PCR, and TCRdb kept only the in-frame ones, dropping some. This sample yields some 170,000 clones, of which around 76% are seen a single time; less than 1.6% belongs to the top ten. Material: PBMCs. The source is a girl aged 5 to 17 in good health and CMV-seropositive.

In the case of this clone: Other DNA sequences in the sample encode the same CDR3. The chain links TRBV28 to TRBJ2-7; D ambiguous. CDR3 length: 12 residues. Trimming pared 4 bases from V and 3 bases from J, leaving 7 bases between. Germline-derived CDR1 and CDR2 are MDHEN and SYDVKM. CDR3: CASSSDFYEQYF. CDR3 DNA sequence: TGTGCCAGCAGTTCAGACTTCTACGAGCAGTACTTC.

This chain joins TRBV28 and TRBJ1-1, with TRBD1 as a possible D gene (6 bases). Trimming removed 4 bases at V and 0 bases at J, with 24 bases between. This CDR3 is built from 19 residues. Germline loops: CDR1 MDHEN, CDR2 SYDVKM. In DNA, the CDR3 is TGTGCCAGCAGTTCATTCTTCGACAGGCCCCTTGAAATGAACACTGAAGCTTTCTTT. Its translation is CASSSFFDRPLEMNTEAFF. Combining the CDR3 with reference TRBV28 and TRBJ1-1 gives the whole variable domain DVKVTQSSRYLVKRTGEKVFLECVQDMDHENMFWYRQDPGLGLRLIYFSYDVKMKEKGDIPEGYSVSREKKERFSLILESASTNQTSMYLCASSSFFDRPLEMNTEAFFGQGTRLTVV.

V usage is TRBV5-6 and J usage is TRBJ2-7; D is perhaps TRBD1 (5 bases). In germline, CDR1 is SGHDT, CDR2 YYEEEE. Trimming removed 4 bases at V and 5 bases at J, with 13 bases between. CDR3 length: 13 residues. In DNA form, the CDR3 reads TGTGCCAGCAGCGGGGCGGCAATGGACGAGCAGTACTTC. Translated, it gives CASSGAAMDEQYF.